The 10 T cell receptor beta chains given below trace back to one sample, sequenced in a study of post-analysis software for immune sequencing data. Study-level findings and limits: Four to six TRBV segments were more frequent in patients than controls; TRBV5-6, TRBV5-1 and TRBV20-1 belonged to this group.

Their antigens remain unidentified. Presence of unique molecular identifiers characterized the TCR beta cDNA libraries. TCRdb processed the PCR reads anew with MiXCR; each CDR3 protein has one entry. The table includes fewer than 850,000 distinct CDR3 sequences, around 27% detected once. Sequenced material: blood. These TCRs come from a girl aged 5-17 years with multiple sclerosis.

The chain combines TRBV6-5 with TRBJ1-6; a possible D gene is TRBD1 (6 bases). The germline V and J ends were trimmed by 6 bases and 5 bases, with 11 bases remaining between them. The CDR3 totals 14 residues. Per the germline V gene, CDR1 is MNHEY and CDR2 is SVGAGI. The CDR3 coding sequence is TGTGCCAGCAGCCGACAGGCTAATAATTCACCCCTCCACTTT. This sequence encodes CASSRQANNSPLHF.

The table lists this clonotype with a few counts. The CDR3 DNA reads TGCGCCAGCAGCCAAGGGGGCATTAACGAGCAGTACTTC. Amino acid sequence: CASSQGGINEQYF. V and J are TRBV4-3 and TRBJ2-7, with D perhaps matching TRBD1 (5 bases). Trimming took off 1 base at V and 5 bases at J, with 9 bases between the two ends. The CDR3 length is 13 residues. Germline CDR1 is LGHNA and CDR2 is YSLEER.

V usage is TRBV4-2 and J usage is TRBJ2-4, with D uncertain. This CDR3 is 13 amino acids long. The V end was cut by 0 bases, the J end by 9 bases, with 9 bases between. CDR1 LGHNA and CDR2 YNFKEQ come from the germline V gene. The CDR3 nucleotides are TGTGCCAGCAGCCAAGATCGAATTTCCATTCAGTACTTC. This sequence encodes CASSQDRISIQYF.

This clonotype was counted a few times. The chain recombines TRBV7-2 with TRBJ2-7; 8 bases line up with TRBD1. CDR3 length: 15 residues. J gave up 3 bases and V 1 base, and 5 bases lay outside the gene matches. CDR1 SGHTA and CDR2 FQGNSA come from the germline V gene. CDR3 residues: CASSLGTGFCYEQYF. The CDR3 nucleotides are TGTGCCAGCAGCTTAGGGACAGGGTTTTGCTACGAGCAGTACTTC.

In this sample, this clonotype turned up a few times. DNA of the CDR3: TGTGCCATCAGTGAGTCCGGGACCGTAGGGAAAGAGACCCAGTACTTC. Translated: CAISESGTVGKETQYF. This chain uses TRBV10-3 with TRBJ2-7; D might be TRBD1 or TRBD2, each matching 5 bases. The tail of the sequence fits TRBJ2-5 better, so the J call may be wrong. Per the germline V gene, CDR1 is ENHRY and CDR2 is SYGVKD. The CDR3 is 16 residues long.

V usage is TRBV12-3 or TRBV12-4 and J usage is TRBJ1-5, with no clear D. This CDR3 comprises 15 residues. The V and J ends lost 0 bases and 2 bases respectively, with 8 bases between them. CDR3 region: CASSLAEGGNQPQHF. In DNA, the CDR3 is TGTGCCAGCAGTTTAGCGGAGGGCGGCAATCAGCCCCAGCATTTT.

The sample holds a few counts of this clonotype. The J gene is TRBJ2-4, the V gene TRBV15, with D possibly being TRBD2 (6 bases). Germline loops: CDR1 LNHNV, CDR2 YYDKDF (reference sequence). V was clipped by 1 base and J by 3 bases, with 16 bases between them. This CDR3 is built from 17 residues. The CDR3 loop reads CATSRGKITGVKNIQYF. In DNA, the CDR3 is TGTGCCACCAGCAGAGGGAAAATCACGGGGGTCAAAAACATTCAGTACTTC.

This clonotype was counted a few times. This chain joins TRBV6-2 or TRBV6-3 and TRBJ2-3, with 14 bases aligning to TRBD2. The CDR3 spans 14 residues. Germline V CDR1 and CDR2: MNHEY, SVGEGT. With 8 bases clipped from V and 5 bases from J, the junction kept 3 bases outside the gene matches. CDR3 protein: CASGGLAGGDTQYF. Written as DNA, the CDR3 is TGTGCCAGCGGTGGACTAGCGGGAGGAGATACGCAGTATTTT.

This clonotype occurred once. A much larger clone differs from this one at a single base, so this may be a read error. The chain recombines TRBV5-1 with TRBJ2-1; no firm D call. CDR1 SGHRS and CDR2 YFSETQ come from the germline V gene. The CDR3 contains 11 residues. This chain's CDR3 is CAGSPGPEQFF. DNA of the CDR3: TGCGCCGGCAGCCCAGGTCCTGAGCAGTTCTTC.

This clonotype was recorded a few times. The rearrangement joins TRBV3-1 to TRBJ2-1; a weak D match, TRBD2 (6 bases). CDR3 size: 15 residues. Germline V gives CDR1 LGHDT, CDR2 YNNKEL (reference sequence). Trimming cost V 4 bases and J 5 bases, with 15 bases left between them. CDR3 residues: CASSPGDPFHNEQFF. The CDR3 region has the DNA TGTGCCAGCAGCCCGGGGGACCCTTTCCACAATGAGCAGTTCTTC.